This T cell receptor (beta chain) was sequenced in a study of tumor-infiltrating lymphocytes in primary liver carcinoma. Co-extraction of RNA and DNA was performed on roughly 20-33 mg of unsorted bulk tissue. TCR beta cDNA was prepared out of roughly 490 ng total RNA by means of a constant-region primer. Construction of TCR beta libraries relied on three successive nested multiplex PCR rounds employing slightly modified ARM-PCR. The first two PCR rounds used TRBV1-TRBV30 primers with a Cbeta primer, roughly 10 cycles each. Each CDR3 protein is one row after TCRdb ran MiXCR on the multiplex PCR reads. The sample has some 95,000 distinct CDR3 sequences, less than 75% seen once; the top ten hold roughly 27%. Concerning this clonotype itself: Since a much larger clone is just one base distant, this may be a read error.

From germline, CDR1 is PRHDT and CDR2 FYEKMQ (reference sequence). The CDR3 is made up of 15 amino acids. J is TRBJ2-1 and V is TRBV13, with TRBD2 identical over 10 bases. The source is a man aged 35-49 years with primary liver carcinoma and hepatitis B virus infection. Sequencing was done on a sample of tumor-adjacent normal liver tissue. Written as DNA, the CDR3 is TGTGCCAACAGCCCAAGGACTAGCGGTTACAATGAGCAGTTCTTC. Protein product: CANSPRTSGYNEQFF.